These 30 T cell receptor beta chains share one sample of origin, sequenced in a study of beta chain features in type 1 diabetes. Whole-study findings and limits: Across all four CD4+ subsets, people with type 1 diabetes showed modestly shorter TCRB CDR3s.

Reverse transcribing all isolated RNA meant expressed TCRB transcripts were sequenced. The data were produced by immunoSEQ multiplex PCR, yet TCRdb's version contains in-frame clones alone and is incomplete. The table lists 300,000 to 350,000 clones, approximately 10% of them singletons, with around 1% in the top ten. Antigens for these TCRs are unknown. Sequencing was carried out using central memory CD4+ T cells from blood. The origin of the receptors is a man aged 25 to 45 with type 1 diabetes.

This clone was picked up many times. The genes are TRBV27 and TRBJ1-2, with 8 positions matching TRBD1. The CDR3 spans 15 residues. With 5 bases clipped from V and 5 bases from J, the junction kept 10 bases outside the gene matches. The germline V gene encodes CDR1 MNHEY and CDR2 SMNVEV (reference sequence). The CDR3 is CASSRKTGDWYGYTF. The CDR3, as DNA: TGTGCCAGCAGTCGCAAGACAGGGGATTGGTATGGCTACACCTTC.

V and J are TRBV18 and TRBJ2-7; 7 nucleotides align to TRBD2. The germline V gene encodes CDR1 KGHSH and CDR2 LQKENI. This CDR3 comprises 13 residues. Losses at the gene ends were 3 bases for V and 4 bases for J; bases not matched to a gene: 3. The chain's CDR3 is CASSPAGDYEQYF. The CDR3, as DNA: TGTGCCAGCTCACCGGCGGGGGATTACGAGCAGTACTTC.

The sample holds a few counts of this clone. This chain uses TRBV5-4 with TRBJ2-1, with D uncertain. The CDR3 extends over 13 amino acids. V lost 7 bases, J lost 7 bases, and 15 bases lay in between. Germline CDR1 SGHNT, CDR2 YYREEE (reference sequence). The CDR3 region has the DNA TGTGCCAGCTTCGGCCCGGATTCGAATGAGCAGTTCTTC. Its protein is CASFGPDSNEQFF. The whole variable domain, filled in from reference TRBV5-4 and TRBJ2-1, reads ETGVTQSPTHLIKTRGQQVTLRCSSQSGHNTVSWYQQALGQGPQFIFQYYREEENGRGNFPPRFSGLQFPNYSSELNVNALELDDSALYLCASFGPDSNEQFFGPGTRLTVL.

J is TRBJ2-1 and V is TRBV7-2; D is uncertain. This CDR3 is built from 15 residues. The germline V gene has CDR1 SGHTA and CDR2 FQGNSA. Trimming shortened V by 2 bases and J by 5 bases, and 13 bases separated the two germline ends. CDR3 loop: CASSLTSETNNEQFF. In nucleotides, the CDR3 is TGTGCCAGCAGCTTAACGAGCGAAACAAACAATGAGCAGTTCTTC.

A word on this clone: Different DNA sequences within this sample yield the same CDR3. This sequence joins TRBV14 and TRBJ1-1, with D uncertain. V lost 0 bases, J lost 3 bases, and 5 bases lay in between. The length of the CDR3 is 13 residues. Germline lookup yields CDR1 SGHDN and CDR2 FVKESK. The CDR3 loop reads CASSQDSYTEAFF. The DNA for the CDR3 is TGTGCCAGCAGCCAAGATTCGTACACTGAAGCTTTCTTT.

The V call is TRBV6-5, the J call TRBJ1-2; TRBD1 matches 7 bases. V dropped 6 bases and J dropped 6; count of bases not matched to a gene: 7. CDR1 and CDR2 from the germline V gene are MNHEY and SVGAGI. This CDR3 region has 13 residues. As DNA, the CDR3 is TGTGCCAGCAGCGTAGACAGGGTGGATGGCTACACCTTC. Its protein product is CASSVDRVDGYTF.

A few counts support this clone. DNA of the CDR3: TGTGCCAGCAGTCTGACAGGGGCGGACACCGGGGAGCTGTTTTTT. Its translation is CASSLTGADTGELFF. The chain joins TRBV6-5 to TRBJ2-2; 8 nucleotides agree with TRBD1. The CDR3 sequence is 15 residues long. V dropped 5 bases and J dropped 3; count of bases not matched to a gene: 5. CDR1 is MNHEY, CDR2 SVGAGI, per germline.

This clone was seen more than once but under ten times. CDR3 region: CASSFADQGDAEQYF. DNA of the CDR3: TGTGCCAGCAGCTTTGCCGACCAGGGGGATGCCGAGCAGTACTTC. The chain joins TRBV7-9 to TRBJ2-7; 7 positions match TRBD1. The CDR3 length is 15 residues. Trimming removed 3 bases from V and 6 bases from J; junction bases left unmatched: 11. Germline CDR1 reads SEHNR; CDR2 reads FQNEAQ (reference sequence).

This clone was seen a few times. The rearrangement links TRBV7-9 to TRBJ2-6, with 9 bases fitting TRBD2. Germline V CDR1 and CDR2: SEHNR, FQNEAQ (reference sequence). This CDR3 is built from 14 residues. CDR3 in amino acids: CVTSGLSGANVLTF. CDR3 sequence (DNA): TGTGTGACTAGCGGCCTATCTGGGGCCAACGTCCTGACTTTC. Filled out from reference TRBV7-9 and TRBJ2-6, the complete variable domain reads DTGVSQNPRHKITKRGQNVTFRCDPISEHNRLYWYRQTLGQGPEFLTYFQNEAQLEKSRLLSDRFSAERPKGSFSTLEIQRTEQGDSAMYLCVTSGLSGANVLTFGAGSRLTVL.

The rearrangement uses TRBV9 and TRBJ2-1, with D maybe TRBD2 (7 bases). V shed 0 bases and J shed 0 bases, with 10 bases lying between them. The length of the CDR3 is 16 residues. Germline CDR1 reads SGDLS; CDR2 reads YYNGEE. CDR3: CASSVGAGASYNEQFF. The CDR3 DNA is TGTGCCAGCAGCGTAGGGGCGGGGGCCTCCTACAATGAGCAGTTCTTC. Combining the CDR3 with reference TRBV9 and TRBJ2-1 gives the whole variable domain DSGVTQTPKHLITATGQRVTLRCSPRSGDLSVYWYQQSLDQGLQFLIQYYNGEERAKGNILERFSAQQFPDLHSELNLSSLELGDSALYFCASSVGAGASYNEQFFGPGTRLTVL.

This clone was seen at least ten times. Other DNA sequences in this sample translate to the same CDR3. The J gene is TRBJ2-5, the V gene TRBV10-3; D may be TRBD1 or TRBD2 (5 bases each). Between the trimmed V and J ends, which lost 3 bases and 5 bases, there was a span of 7 bases. Germline V gene data show CDR1 as ENHRY and CDR2 as SYGVKD. This CDR3 contains 12 residues. For the CDR3, the DNA is TGTGCCATCAGTGACAGGGAGGAGACCCAGTACTTC. As protein: CAISDREETQYF.

The V gene is TRBV9, the J gene TRBJ2-7; 12 nucleotides match TRBD1. The CDR3 extends over 14 amino acids. Germline CDR1 is SGDLS and CDR2 is YYNGEE. The J segment lost 5 bases and the V segment lost 3 bases, leaving 3 bases of the junction unmatched. The CDR3 reads CASSAGTGGHEQYF. CDR3 DNA: TGTGCCAGCAGCGCTGGGACAGGGGGCCACGAGCAGTACTTC.

The V call is TRBV5-1, the J call TRBJ1-3; D not certain. The CDR3 has 13 amino acids. CDR1 SGHRS and CDR2 YFSETQ come from the germline V gene. The V and J ends lost 6 bases and 3 bases respectively, with 10 bases between them. CDR3 nucleotides: TGCGCCAGCACTCTGGACCTTGGAAACACCATATATTTT. This gives the protein CASTLDLGNTIYF.

V is TRBV27 and J is TRBJ2-1; 9 nucleotides align to TRBD2. With V trimmed by 4 bases and J by 0 bases, 7 bases remained unmatched. The germline CDR1 and CDR2 sequences are MNHEY and SMNVEV (reference sequence). The CDR3 runs to 17 residues. CDR3 sequence reads: CASSSLGRGGSYNEQFF. Here the CDR3 DNA reads TGTGCCAGCAGTTCCCTAGGGCGGGGGGGCTCCTACAATGAGCAGTTCTTC.

This clone occurred many times. J is TRBJ1-1 and V is TRBV5-6, with D perhaps TRBD1 (6 bases). Germline assignment: CDR1 SGHDT and CDR2 YYEEEE. This CDR3 has 15 residues. Trimming took 4 bases from V and 0 from J, leaving 13 bases between them. CDR3 bases: TGTGCCAGCAGCGCGGACAGTGGAATGAACACTGAAGCTTTCTTT. Translating gives CASSADSGMNTEAFF.

The chain couples TRBV18 to TRBJ2-2; D perhaps matches TRBD1 (6 bases). Germline V gives CDR1 KGHSH, CDR2 LQKENI. Deletions cut 1 base from V and 6 bases from J, with 15 bases between. The CDR3 consists of 16 residues. As DNA, the CDR3 is TGTGCCAGCTCACCACAAGAACAGGGAACTTCCGGGGAGCTGTTTTTT. Its translation is CASSPQEQGTSGELFF.

This clone was detected only a few times. V is TRBV14 and J is TRBJ2-1; 7 positions match TRBD1. Germline V gives CDR1 SGHDN, CDR2 FVKESK. Trimming cost V 4 bases and J 10 bases; bases outside gene matches: 19. This CDR3 has 17 amino acids. CDR3: CASSLSGQARWSSEQFF. The DNA of the CDR3 is TGTGCCAGCAGCCTTTCCGGACAGGCGCGATGGTCTTCGGAGCAGTTCTTC.

There are a few counts of this clone. The chain employs TRBV28 and TRBJ2-5; possibly TRBD2 for D (6 bases). Germline-derived CDR1 and CDR2 are MDHEN and SYDVKM. The CDR3 loop spans 15 amino acids. V shed 5 bases and J shed 3 bases, with 16 bases lying between them. The CDR3 is CASSAYGRGKETQYF. The DNA of the CDR3 is TGTGCCAGCAGTGCCTACGGGCGGGGAAAAGAGACCCAGTACTTC.

This clone has only a few counts. The J gene is TRBJ2-5, the V gene TRBV7-2; 10 positions agree with TRBD1. Germline trimming cut 4 bases from V and 4 bases from J; bases unmatched to any gene: 3. The CDR3 extends over 14 amino acids. Per the germline V gene, CDR1 is SGHTA and CDR2 is FQGNSA. CDR3 protein: CASSWDRGGETQYF. CDR3 DNA: TGTGCCAGCAGCTGGGACAGGGGAGGAGAGACCCAGTACTTC.

The chain combines TRBV19 with TRBJ2-2; 8 nucleotides match TRBD1. The CDR3 covers 16 residues. Trimming at V came to 6 bases and at J to 3 bases, leaving 9 bases not matched to a gene. The germline CDR1 and CDR2 sequences are LNHDA and SQIVND (reference sequence). The CDR3: CASRVKQGVDTGELFF. The CDR3 DNA sequence: TGTGCCAGTAGGGTAAAACAGGGGGTGGACACCGGGGAGCTGTTTTTT.

This clone has just a few counts. V usage is TRBV7-2 and J usage is TRBJ1-2, with D unclear. Germline V gene data show CDR1 as SGHTA and CDR2 as FQGNSA. CDR3 size: 14 residues. V lost 1 base to trimming and J lost 4 bases, with 10 bases between them. CDR3 protein: CASSLDGNLYGYTF. The CDR3 bases are TGTGCCAGCAGCTTAGACGGCAACCTCTATGGCTACACCTTC.

V and J are TRBV5-1 and TRBJ2-3; possibly TRBD2 for D (6 bases). CDR1 SGHRS and CDR2 YFSETQ come from the germline V gene. CDR3 length: 14 residues. Between the trimmed V and J ends, which lost 4 bases and 6 bases, there was a span of 15 bases. The CDR3 is CASSARRAVDTQYF. DNA for the CDR3: TGCGCCAGCAGCGCGCGGAGGGCCGTTGATACGCAGTATTTT.

In DNA, the CDR3 is TGTGCCAGCAGGACGACAGGGGACTATGGCTACACCTTC. It yields the protein CASRTTGDYGYTF. The chain uses TRBV2 and TRBJ1-2; 8 bases map to TRBD1. Trimming took 6 bases from V and 3 from J; bases not matched to a gene: 3. The CDR3 runs to 13 residues. Germline V gene data show CDR1 as SNHLY and CDR2 as FYNNEI.

In this sample, this clone turned up a few times. The chain is built from TRBV28 and TRBJ1-4; D remains unclear. CDR3 length: 15 amino acids. The V end was cut by 7 bases, the J end by 14 bases, with 26 bases between. Germline CDR1 MDHEN, CDR2 SYDVKM. CDR3 sequence (DNA): TGTGCCAGCACTAACCCCTTGGGTACTCCTAATCGGCTGTTTTTT. This encodes CASTNPLGTPNRLFF.

This chain joins TRBV27 and TRBJ1-2; TRBD1 aligns across 10 bases. Germline trimming cut 4 bases from V and 7 bases from J; bases unmatched to any gene: 6. Per the germline V gene, CDR1 is MNHEY and CDR2 is SMNVEV (reference sequence). This CDR3 contains 14 residues. DNA for the CDR3: TGTGCCAGCAGTTCCCGACAGGGGGCTTCTGGCTACACCTTC. As protein: CASSSRQGASGYTF.

In this sample, this clone turned up a few times. The chain carries TRBV27 and TRBJ1-2; the D is unclear. The CDR3 extends over 16 amino acids. Germline values: CDR1 MNHEY, CDR2 SMNVEV (reference sequence). V was cut by 2 bases and J by 0 bases, with 13 bases left in between. CDR3 sequence (DNA): TGTGCCAGCAGTTTAACCAAAGGCCGAGCTAACTATGGCTACACCTTC. It is translated as CASSLTKGRANYGYTF.

V gene TRBV7-2 combines with J gene TRBJ2-3; the D gene is possibly TRBD2 (7 bases). The CDR3 is made up of 16 amino acids. Germline V gene lookup returns CDR1 SGHTA and CDR2 FQGNSA. V shed 8 bases and J shed 1 base, with 19 bases lying between them. The CDR3 DNA reads TGTGCCAGCGGGGAGGGGGGAACCTCAGGCACAGATACGCAGTATTTT. Translated, it gives CASGEGGTSGTDTQYF. Variable domain in full (rest from reference TRBV7-2 and TRBJ2-3): GAGVSQSPSNKVTEKGKDVELRCDPISGHTALYWYRQSLGQGLEFLIYFQGNSAPDKSGLPSDRFSAERTGGSVSTLTIQRTQQEDSAVYLCASGEGGTSGTDTQYFGPGTRLTVL.

This clone has just a few counts. The chain recombines TRBV5-4 with TRBJ1-3; D possibly corresponds to TRBD1 (6 bases). Germline loops: CDR1 SGHNT, CDR2 YYREEE (reference sequence). The CDR3 contains 14 residues. Trimming shortened V by 3 bases and J by 0 bases, and 7 bases separated the two germline ends. The CDR3 bases are TGTGCCAGCAGCTCGGACAGCTCTGGAAACACCATATATTTT. The encoded protein is CASSSDSSGNTIYF.

This clone was seen only a few times. V and J are TRBV7-6 and TRBJ2-5; no clear D gene. V shed 5 bases and J shed 2 bases, with 9 bases lying between them. CDR3 length equals 13 residues. Germline-derived CDR1 and CDR2 are SGHVS and FNYEAQ. The CDR3 bases are TGTGCCAGCAGCATAAGCCGGCAAGAGACCCAGTACTTC. It is translated as CASSISRQETQYF.

This clone was counted many times. V gene TRBV28 combines with J gene TRBJ2-1, with 9 bases identical to TRBD1. The germline V gene has CDR1 MDHEN and CDR2 SYDVKM. V gave up 4 bases and J gave up 5 bases; unmatched junction bases: 12. The CDR3 is 17 residues long. The CDR3 loop is CASSSQPGQGIHNEQFF. In DNA form, the CDR3 reads TGTGCCAGCAGTTCACAACCGGGACAGGGCATCCACAATGAGCAGTTCTTC.